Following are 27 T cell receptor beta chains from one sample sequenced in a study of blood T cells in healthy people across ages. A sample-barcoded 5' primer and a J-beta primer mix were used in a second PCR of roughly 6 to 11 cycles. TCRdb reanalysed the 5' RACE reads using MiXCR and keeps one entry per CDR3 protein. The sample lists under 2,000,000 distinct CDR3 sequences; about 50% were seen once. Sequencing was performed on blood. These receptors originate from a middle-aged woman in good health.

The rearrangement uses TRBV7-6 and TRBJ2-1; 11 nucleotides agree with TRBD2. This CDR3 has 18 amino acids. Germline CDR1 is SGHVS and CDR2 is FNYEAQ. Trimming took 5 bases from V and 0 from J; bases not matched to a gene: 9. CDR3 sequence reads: CASSARLAGPTSYNEQFF. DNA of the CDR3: TGTGCCAGCAGCGCTCGACTAGCGGGGCCAACCTCCTACAATGAGCAGTTCTTC.

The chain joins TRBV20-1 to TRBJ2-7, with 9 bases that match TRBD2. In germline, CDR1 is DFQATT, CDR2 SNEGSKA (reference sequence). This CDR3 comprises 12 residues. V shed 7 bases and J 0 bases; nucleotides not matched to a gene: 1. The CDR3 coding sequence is TGCAGTGGCGGGGGGGACTCCTACGAGCAGTACTTC. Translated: CSGGGDSYEQYF.

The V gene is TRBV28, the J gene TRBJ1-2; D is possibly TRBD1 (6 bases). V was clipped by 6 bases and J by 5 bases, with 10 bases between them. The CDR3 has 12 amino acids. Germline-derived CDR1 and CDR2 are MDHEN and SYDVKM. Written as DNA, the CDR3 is TGTGCCAGCAGGACTACAGGGTATGGCTACACCTTC. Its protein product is CASRTTGYGYTF.

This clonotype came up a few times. In DNA form, the CDR3 reads TGCAGTGCAGAAGGGGAGGATATCTCCTATAATTCACCCCTCCACTTT. Protein sequence: CSAEGEDISYNSPLHF. The chain carries TRBV20-1 and TRBJ1-6; a possible D gene is TRBD1 (5 bases). Germline assignment: CDR1 DFQATT and CDR2 SNEGSKA (reference sequence). V lost 6 bases and J lost 0, with 15 bases in between. This CDR3 region has 16 residues.

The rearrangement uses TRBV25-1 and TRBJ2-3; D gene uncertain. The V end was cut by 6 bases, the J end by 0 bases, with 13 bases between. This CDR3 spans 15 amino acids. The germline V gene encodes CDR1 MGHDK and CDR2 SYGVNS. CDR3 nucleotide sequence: TGTGCCAGCAGGCGACTTGGGCTTAGCACAGATACGCAGTATTTT. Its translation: CASRRLGLSTDTQYF.

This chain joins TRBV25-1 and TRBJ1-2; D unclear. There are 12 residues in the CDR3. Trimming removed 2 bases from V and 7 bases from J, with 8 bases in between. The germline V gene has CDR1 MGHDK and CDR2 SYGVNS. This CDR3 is CASSEPGGGYTF. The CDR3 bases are TGTGCCAGCAGTGAACCTGGTGGTGGCTACACCTTC.

The CDR3 sequence: CASSSVAGVGTDTQYF. CDR3 in DNA: TGTGCCAGCAGCTCAGTAGCGGGGGTAGGCACAGATACGCAGTATTTT. The rearrangement uses TRBV9 and TRBJ2-3; 9 bases fit TRBD2. There are 16 residues in the CDR3. Germline V CDR1 and CDR2: SGDLS, YYNGEE. V shed 4 bases and J 1 base; nucleotides not matched to a gene: 7.

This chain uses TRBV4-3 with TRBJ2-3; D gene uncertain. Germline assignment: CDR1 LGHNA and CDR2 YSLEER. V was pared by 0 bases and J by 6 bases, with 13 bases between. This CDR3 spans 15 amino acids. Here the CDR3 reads CASSQDSVGFDTQYF. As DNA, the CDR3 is TGCGCCAGCAGCCAAGACAGCGTAGGGTTTGATACGCAGTATTTT.

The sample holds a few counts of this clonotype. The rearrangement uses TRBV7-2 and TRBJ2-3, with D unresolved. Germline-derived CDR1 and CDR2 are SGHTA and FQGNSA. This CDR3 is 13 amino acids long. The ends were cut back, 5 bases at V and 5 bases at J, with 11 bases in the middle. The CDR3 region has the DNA TGTGCCAGCAGCGTAGTACCACTAGATACGCAGTATTTT. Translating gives CASSVVPLDTQYF.

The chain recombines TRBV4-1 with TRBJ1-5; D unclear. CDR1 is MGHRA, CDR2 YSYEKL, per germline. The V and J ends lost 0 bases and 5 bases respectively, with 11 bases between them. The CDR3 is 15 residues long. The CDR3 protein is CASSQDQAIHQPQHF. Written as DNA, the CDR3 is TGCGCCAGCAGCCAAGATCAGGCAATCCATCAGCCCCAGCATTTT.

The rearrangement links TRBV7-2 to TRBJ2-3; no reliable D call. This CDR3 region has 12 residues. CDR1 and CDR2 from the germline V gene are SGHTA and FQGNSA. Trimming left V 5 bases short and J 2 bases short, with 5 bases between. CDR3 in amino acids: CASSQHTDTQYF. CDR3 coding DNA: TGTGCCAGCAGCCAACACACAGATACGCAGTATTTT.

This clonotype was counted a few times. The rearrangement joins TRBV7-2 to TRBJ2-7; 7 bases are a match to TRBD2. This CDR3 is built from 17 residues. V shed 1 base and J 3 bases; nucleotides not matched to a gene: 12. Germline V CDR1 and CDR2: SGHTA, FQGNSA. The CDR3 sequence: CASSLDGGGREYYEQYF. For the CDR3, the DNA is TGTGCCAGCAGCTTAGACGGAGGCGGGCGGGAGTACTACGAGCAGTACTTC.

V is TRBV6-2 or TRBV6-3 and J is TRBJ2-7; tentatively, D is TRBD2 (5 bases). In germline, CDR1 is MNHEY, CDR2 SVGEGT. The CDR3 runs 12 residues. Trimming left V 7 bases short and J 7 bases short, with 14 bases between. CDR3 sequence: CASKPGSGEQYF. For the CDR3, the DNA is TGTGCCAGCAAACCGGGATCGGGAGAGCAGTACTTC.

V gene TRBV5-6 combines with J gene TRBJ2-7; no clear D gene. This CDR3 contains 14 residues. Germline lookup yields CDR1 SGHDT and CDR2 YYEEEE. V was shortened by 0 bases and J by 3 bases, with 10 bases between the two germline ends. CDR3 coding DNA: TGTGCCAGCAGCTTGGTCAGCTCTTACTACGAGCAGTACTTC. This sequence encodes CASSLVSSYYEQYF.

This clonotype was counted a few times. CDR3 loop: CASSKPGTYEQYF. As DNA, the CDR3 is TGTGCCAGCAGCAAACCCGGCACCTACGAGCAGTACTTC. This sequence joins TRBV13 and TRBJ2-7; unclear D gene. The V end was cut by 5 bases, the J end by 2 bases, with 10 bases between. The CDR3 loop spans 13 amino acids. From germline, CDR1 is PRHDT and CDR2 FYEKMQ (reference sequence). The whole variable domain, remainder taken from reference TRBV13 and TRBJ2-7, is AAGVIQSPRHLIKEKRETATLKCYPIPRHDTVYWYQQGPGQDPQFLISFYEKMQSDKGSIPDRFSAQQFSDYHSELNMSSLELGDSALYFCASSKPGTYEQYFGPGTRLTVT.

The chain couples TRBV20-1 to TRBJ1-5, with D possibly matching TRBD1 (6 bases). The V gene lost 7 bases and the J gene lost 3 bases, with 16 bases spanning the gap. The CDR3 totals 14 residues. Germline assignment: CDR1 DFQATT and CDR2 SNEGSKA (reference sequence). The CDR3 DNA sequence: TGCAGTGTGGAGGGGGGACGGAACAATCAGCCCCAGCATTTT. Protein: CSVEGGRNNQPQHF.

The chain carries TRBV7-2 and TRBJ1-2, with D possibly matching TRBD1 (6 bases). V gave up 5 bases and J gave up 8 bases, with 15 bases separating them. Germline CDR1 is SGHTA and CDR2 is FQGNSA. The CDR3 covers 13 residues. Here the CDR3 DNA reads TGTGCCAGCAGCCGAGGACAGCTGGGAGGCTACACCTTC. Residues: CASSRGQLGGYTF.

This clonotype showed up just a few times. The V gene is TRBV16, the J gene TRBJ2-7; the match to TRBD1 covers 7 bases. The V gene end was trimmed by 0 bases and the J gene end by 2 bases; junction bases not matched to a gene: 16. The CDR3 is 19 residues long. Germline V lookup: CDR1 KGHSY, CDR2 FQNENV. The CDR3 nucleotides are TGTGCCAGCAGCCAATCGGGCACAGGGGACGGAGTAGGCCCCTACGAGCAGTACTTC. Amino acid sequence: CASSQSGTGDGVGPYEQYF.

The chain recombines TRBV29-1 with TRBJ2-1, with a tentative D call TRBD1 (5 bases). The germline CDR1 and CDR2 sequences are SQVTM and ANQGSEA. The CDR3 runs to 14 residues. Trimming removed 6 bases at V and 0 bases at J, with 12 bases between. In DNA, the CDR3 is TGCAGCGTCAGTACAGGAAGCTCCTACAATGAGCAGTTCTTC. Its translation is CSVSTGSSYNEQFF.

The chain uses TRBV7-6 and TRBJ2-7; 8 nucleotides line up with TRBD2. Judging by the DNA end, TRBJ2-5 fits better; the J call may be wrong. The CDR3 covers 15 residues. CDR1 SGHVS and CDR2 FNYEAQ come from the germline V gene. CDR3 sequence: CASSLARTSIETQYF. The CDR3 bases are TGTGCCAGCAGCTTAGCGAGGACTAGCATCGAGACCCAGTACTTC.

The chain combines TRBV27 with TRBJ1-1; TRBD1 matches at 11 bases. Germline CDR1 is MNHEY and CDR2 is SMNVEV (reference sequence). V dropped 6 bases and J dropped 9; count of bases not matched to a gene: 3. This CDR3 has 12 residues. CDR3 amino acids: CASRGDRGKAFF. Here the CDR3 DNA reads TGTGCCAGCAGGGGGGACAGGGGGAAAGCTTTCTTT.

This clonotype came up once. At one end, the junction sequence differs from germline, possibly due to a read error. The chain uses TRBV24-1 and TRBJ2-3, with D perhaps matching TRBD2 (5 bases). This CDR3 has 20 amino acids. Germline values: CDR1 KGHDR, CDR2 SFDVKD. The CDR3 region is CATSAPYLTSSNRLTDTRYF. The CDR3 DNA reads TGTGCCACCAGTGCCCCATATTTGACCTCTAGCAACAGACTCACAGATACGCGGTATTTT.

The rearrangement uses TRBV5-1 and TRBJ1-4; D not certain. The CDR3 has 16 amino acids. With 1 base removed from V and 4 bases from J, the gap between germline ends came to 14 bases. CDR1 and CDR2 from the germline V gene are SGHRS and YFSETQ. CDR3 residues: CASSLRGVGLNEKLFF. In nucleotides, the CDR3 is TGCGCCAGCAGCTTGCGCGGTGTCGGGCTTAATGAAAAACTGTTTTTT.

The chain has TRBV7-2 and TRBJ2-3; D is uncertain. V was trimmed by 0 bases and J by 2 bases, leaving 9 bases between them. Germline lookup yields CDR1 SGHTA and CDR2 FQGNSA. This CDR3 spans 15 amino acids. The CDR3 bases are TGTGCCAGCAGCTTAGCGAGGTCCAACACAGATACGCAGTATTTT. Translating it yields CASSLARSNTDTQYF.

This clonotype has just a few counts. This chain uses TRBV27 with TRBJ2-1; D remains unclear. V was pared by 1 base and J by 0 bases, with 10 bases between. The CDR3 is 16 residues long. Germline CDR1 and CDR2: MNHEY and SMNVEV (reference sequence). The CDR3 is CASSLFAESSYNEQFF. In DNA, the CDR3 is TGTGCCAGCAGTTTATTTGCGGAAAGCTCCTACAATGAGCAGTTCTTC.

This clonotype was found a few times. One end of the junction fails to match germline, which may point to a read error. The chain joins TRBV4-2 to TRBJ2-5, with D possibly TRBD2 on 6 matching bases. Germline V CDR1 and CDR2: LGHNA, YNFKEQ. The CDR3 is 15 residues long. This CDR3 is CAGSQARGTGETQYF. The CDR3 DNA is TGTGCCGGCAGCCAAGCCCGGGGGACGGGCGAGACCCAGTACTTC.

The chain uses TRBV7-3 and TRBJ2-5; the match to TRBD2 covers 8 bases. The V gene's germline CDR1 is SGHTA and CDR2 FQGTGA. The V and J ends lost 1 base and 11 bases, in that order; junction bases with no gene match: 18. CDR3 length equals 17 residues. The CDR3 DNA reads TGTGCCAGCAGCTTAAGTCTTCCGGGGGGGGCACACAATGAGCAGTACTTC. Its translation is CASSLSLPGGAHNEQYF. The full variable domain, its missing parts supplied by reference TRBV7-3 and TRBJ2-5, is GAGVSQTPSNKVTEKGKYVELRCDPISGHTALYWYRQSLGQGPEFLIYFQGTGAADDSGLPNDRFFAVRPEGSVSTLKIQRTERGDSAVYLCASSLSLPGGAHNEQYFGPGTRLLVL.